This T cell receptor (beta chain) was retrieved from a study of cytomegalovirus exposure and HLA in healthy donors. Overall study results and limits: The study found most TCR sequences rare, yet found some public TCRs in many donors. A later examination showed that TCR association rates differed by HLA locus, with DRB1 most and HLA-C fewest. The study put roughly 160 TCR beta chains on its list as cytomegalovirus-associated.

Researchers ran the PCR with 60 Vbeta and 13 Jbeta primers. Sequencing was performed with immunoSEQ multiplex PCR; in TCRdb, only in-frame clones are kept and a portion is missing. The data contain tens of thousands of clones, roughly 67% of them seen just once; the ten biggest clones take up approximately 2.2%. The CDR3 totals 15 residues. J gave up 3 bases and V 8 bases, and 10 bases lay outside the gene matches. Germline V gene data show CDR1 as LNHDA and CDR2 as SQIVND (reference sequence). As for this clone: Antigen unknown.

The rearrangement uses TRBV19 and TRBJ2-3; 8 bases match TRBD2. Sequencing was performed on PBMCs. This receptor was obtained from a human donor in good health. CDR3 DNA: TGTGCCAGTTCCTCTCGGGGGGGCTGGACAGATACGCAGTATTTT. Amino acid sequence: CASSSRGGWTDTQYF.